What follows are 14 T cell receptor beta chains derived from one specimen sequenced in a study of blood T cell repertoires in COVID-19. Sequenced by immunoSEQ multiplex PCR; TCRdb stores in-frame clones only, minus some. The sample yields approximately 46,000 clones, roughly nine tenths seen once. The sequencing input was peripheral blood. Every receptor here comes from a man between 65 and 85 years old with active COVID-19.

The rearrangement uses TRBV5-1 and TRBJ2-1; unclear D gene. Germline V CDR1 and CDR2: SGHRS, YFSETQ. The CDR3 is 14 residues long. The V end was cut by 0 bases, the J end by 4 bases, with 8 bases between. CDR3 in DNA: TGCGCCAGCAGCTTGGTACAGTCATACAATGAGCAGTTCTTC. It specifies CASSLVQSYNEQFF.

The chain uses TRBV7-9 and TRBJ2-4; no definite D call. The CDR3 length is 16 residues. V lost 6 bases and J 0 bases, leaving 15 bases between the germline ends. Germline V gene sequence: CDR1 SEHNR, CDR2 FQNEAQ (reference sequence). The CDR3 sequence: CASSPWPQIAKNIQYF. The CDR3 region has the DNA TGTGCCAGCAGTCCCTGGCCCCAGATAGCCAAAAACATTCAGTACTTC.

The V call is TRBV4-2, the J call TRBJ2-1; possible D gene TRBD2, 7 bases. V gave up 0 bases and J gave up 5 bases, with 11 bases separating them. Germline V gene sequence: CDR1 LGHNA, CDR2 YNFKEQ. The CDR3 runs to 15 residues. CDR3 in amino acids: CASSQDRGADNEQFF. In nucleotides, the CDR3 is TGTGCCAGCAGCCAAGATCGGGGGGCCGACAATGAGCAGTTCTTC.

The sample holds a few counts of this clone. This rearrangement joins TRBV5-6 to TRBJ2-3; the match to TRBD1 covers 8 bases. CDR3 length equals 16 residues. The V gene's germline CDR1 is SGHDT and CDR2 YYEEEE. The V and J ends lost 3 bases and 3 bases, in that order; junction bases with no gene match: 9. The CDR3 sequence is CASSSVLDRATDTQYF. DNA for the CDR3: TGTGCCAGCAGCTCTGTGCTGGACAGGGCTACAGATACGCAGTATTTT.

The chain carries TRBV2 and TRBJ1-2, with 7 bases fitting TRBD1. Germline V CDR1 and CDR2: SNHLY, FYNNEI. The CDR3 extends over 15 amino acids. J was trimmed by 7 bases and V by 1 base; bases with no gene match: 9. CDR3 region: CASSEVEGALSGYTF. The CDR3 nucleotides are TGTGCCAGCAGTGAAGTTGAGGGGGCTCTTAGTGGCTACACCTTC.

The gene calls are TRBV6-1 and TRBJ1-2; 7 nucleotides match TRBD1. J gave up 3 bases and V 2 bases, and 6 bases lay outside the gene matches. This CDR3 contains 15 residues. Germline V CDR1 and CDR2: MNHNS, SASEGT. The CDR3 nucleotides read TGTGCCAGCAGTGAATTTGACAGGGCCCACTATGGCTACACCTTC. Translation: CASSEFDRAHYGYTF.

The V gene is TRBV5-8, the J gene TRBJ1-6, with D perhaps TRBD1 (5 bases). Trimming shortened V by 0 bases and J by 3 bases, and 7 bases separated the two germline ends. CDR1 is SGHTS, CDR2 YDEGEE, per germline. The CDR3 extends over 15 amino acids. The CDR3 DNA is TGTGCCAGCAGCTTGGGGGGGGTCTATAATTCACCCCTCCACTTT. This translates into CASSLGGVYNSPLHF.

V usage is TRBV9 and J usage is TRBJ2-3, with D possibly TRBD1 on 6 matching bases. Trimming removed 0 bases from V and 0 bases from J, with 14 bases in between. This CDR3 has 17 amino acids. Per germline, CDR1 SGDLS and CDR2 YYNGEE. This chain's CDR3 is CASSVGTDSRSTDTQYF. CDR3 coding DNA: TGTGCCAGCAGCGTAGGAACGGACAGTCGAAGCACAGATACGCAGTATTTT.

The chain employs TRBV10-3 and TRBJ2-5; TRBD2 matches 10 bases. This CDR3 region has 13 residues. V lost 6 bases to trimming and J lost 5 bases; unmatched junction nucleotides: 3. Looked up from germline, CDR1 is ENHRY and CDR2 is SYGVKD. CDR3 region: CAISNSGGETQYF. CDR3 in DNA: TGTGCCATCAGCAATAGCGGGGGGGAGACCCAGTACTTC.

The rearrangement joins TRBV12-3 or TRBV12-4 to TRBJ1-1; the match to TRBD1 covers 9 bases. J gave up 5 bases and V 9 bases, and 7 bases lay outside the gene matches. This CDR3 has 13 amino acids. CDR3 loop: CASGQGLWTEAFF. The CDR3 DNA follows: TGTGCCAGTGGACAGGGGTTGTGGACTGAAGCTTTCTTT.

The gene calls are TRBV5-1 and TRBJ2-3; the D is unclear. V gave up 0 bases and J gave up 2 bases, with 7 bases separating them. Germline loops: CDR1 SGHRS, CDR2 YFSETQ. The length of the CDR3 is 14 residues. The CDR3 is CASSLGTNTDTQYF. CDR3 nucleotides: TGCGCCAGCAGCTTGGGAACAAACACAGATACGCAGTATTTT. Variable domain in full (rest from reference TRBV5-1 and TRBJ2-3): KAGVTQTPRYLIKTRGQQVTLSCSPISGHRSVSWYQQTPGQGLQFLFEYFSETQRNKGNFPGRFSGRQFSNSRSEMNVSTLELGDSALYLCASSLGTNTDTQYFGPGTRLTVL.

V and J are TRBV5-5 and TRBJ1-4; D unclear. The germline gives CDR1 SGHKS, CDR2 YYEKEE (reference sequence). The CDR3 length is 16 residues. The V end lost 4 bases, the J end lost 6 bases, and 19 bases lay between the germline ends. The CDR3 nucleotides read TGTGCCAGCAGCCCTAGGCCGACATGGGAGGATGAAAAACTGTTTTTT. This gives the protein CASSPRPTWEDEKLFF.

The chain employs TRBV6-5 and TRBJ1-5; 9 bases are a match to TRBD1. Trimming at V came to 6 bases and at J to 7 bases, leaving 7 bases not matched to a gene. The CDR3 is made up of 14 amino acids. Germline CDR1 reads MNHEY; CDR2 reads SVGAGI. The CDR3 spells CASSGQGLRQPQHF. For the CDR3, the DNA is TGTGCCAGCAGCGGACAGGGGTTACGACAGCCCCAGCATTTT.

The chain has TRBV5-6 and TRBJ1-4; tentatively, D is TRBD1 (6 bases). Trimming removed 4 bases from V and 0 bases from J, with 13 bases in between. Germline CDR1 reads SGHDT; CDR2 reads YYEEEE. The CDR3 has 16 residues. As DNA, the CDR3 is TGTGCCAGCAGCAGTTACCGGACAGCAACTAATGAAAAACTGTTTTTT. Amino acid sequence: CASSSYRTATNEKLFF.